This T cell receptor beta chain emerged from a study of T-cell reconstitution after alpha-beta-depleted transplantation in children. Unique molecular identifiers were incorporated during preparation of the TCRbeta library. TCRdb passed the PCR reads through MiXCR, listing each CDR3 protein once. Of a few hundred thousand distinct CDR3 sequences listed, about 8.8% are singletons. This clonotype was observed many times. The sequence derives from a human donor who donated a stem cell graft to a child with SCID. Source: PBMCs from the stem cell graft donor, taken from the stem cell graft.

CDR3 bases: TGTGCCAGCAGTTACGACGTCTTCAATGAGCAGTTCTTC. It translates to CASSYDVFNEQFF. The chain combines TRBV6-5 with TRBJ2-1; D unresolved. This CDR3 contains 13 residues. V was trimmed by 2 bases and J by 6 bases, leaving 8 bases between them. Germline V gives CDR1 MNHEY, CDR2 SVGAGI.